This T cell receptor beta chain was recorded in a study of identical twins. General study findings and limits: Because invariant MAIT and iNKT cells could be present, zero-insertion analyses could be partly confounded.

Germline lookup yields CDR1 ENHRY and CDR2 SYGVKD. The V gene end was trimmed by 3 bases and the J gene end by 2 bases; junction bases not matched to a gene: 4. This CDR3 is built from 14 residues. With template switching, a universal primer site was added, and the cDNA carried unique molecular identifiers. TCRdb analysed the 5' RACE reads with MiXCR anew, one entry per CDR3 protein. The table records roughly 690,000 distinct CDR3 sequences, 21% of them present only once. This clonotype was counted a few times. Antigen specificity is unknown. These data were also reused for a study on T cells expressing NK-cell markers. That source reports: The CD3+CD56-NKG2C+ fraction of a few donors was likewise dominated by these clonotypes.

The clonotype originates from a woman aged 18-29 years in good health. The J gene is TRBJ2-7, the V gene TRBV10-3; 7 positions match TRBD1. Sequencing used PBMCs. CDR3 in amino acids: CAISDRQGTYEQYF. In DNA form, the CDR3 reads TGTGCCATCAGTGACAGACAGGGAACCTACGAGCAGTACTTC.